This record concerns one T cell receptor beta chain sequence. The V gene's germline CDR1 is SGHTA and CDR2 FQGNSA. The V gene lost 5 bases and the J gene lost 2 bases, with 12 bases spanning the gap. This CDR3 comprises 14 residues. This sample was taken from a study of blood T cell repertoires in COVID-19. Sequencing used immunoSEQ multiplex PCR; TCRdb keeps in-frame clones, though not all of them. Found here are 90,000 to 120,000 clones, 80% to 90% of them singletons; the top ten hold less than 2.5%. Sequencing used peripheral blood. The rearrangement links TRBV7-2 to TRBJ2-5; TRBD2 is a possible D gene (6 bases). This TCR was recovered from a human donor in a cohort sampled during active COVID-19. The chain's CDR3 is CASSTRTIQETQYF. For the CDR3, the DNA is TGTGCCAGCAGCACGAGGACTATTCAAGAGACCCAGTACTTC.